This T cell receptor beta chain was sequenced for a study of beta chain features in type 1 diabetes. Study-wide context: Patients did not differ from healthy donors in age, gender or cell yield.

V shed 5 bases and J shed 0 bases, with 13 bases lying between them. Germline V gene data show CDR1 as SGHVS and CDR2 as FQNEAQ. CDR3 length: 15 residues. This clone came up a few times. Its antigen remains unidentified. Using CD45RO/CCR7/CD25/CD127/CD95/CD27, CD4+ naive, central memory, regulatory and stem cell-like memory cells were sorted. Expressed TCRB transcripts were sequenced because the entire RNA isolate underwent reverse transcription. Assay: immunoSEQ multiplex PCR; the TCRdb copy retains only in-frame clones and omits some. The data contain 300,000 to 350,000 clones, approximately 8.2% of them singletons. Study-level findings and limits: Shorter templates might be favored by PCR, and equally so in patients and in controls. Whether TCRB rearrangement is influenced by HLA type was left unresolved in this analysis.

The sequence came from a woman aged 18-30 years in good health. Sequencing was done on a sample of central memory CD4+ T cells from blood. This chain uses TRBV7-8 with TRBJ2-5; possible D gene TRBD1, 6 bases. The CDR3 bases are TGTGCCAGCAGCCGGACAGCTTTATACCAAGAGACCCAGTACTTC. It translates to CASSRTALYQETQYF.